This T cell receptor beta chain came from a study of shared clonotypes between healthy human individuals. The study, taken as a whole, reports: Against clonotypes common to all four donors, non-shared ones had lower generation probabilities. Few donors restricted represented genetic and exposure-history diversity.

Comment on this clone: The antigen is unknown.

Clones were sequenced by immunoSEQ multiplex PCR, and TCRdb holds only the in-frame ones, with some missing. The data show approximately 95,000 clones, with about two thirds seen just once and less than 50% held by the top ten. This TCR was recovered from a man aged 25-45 years in good health. The sample was memory CD8+ T cells sorted from blood. The subset is: CD45RO+ cells pooled with CCR7-negative TemRA cells.

The CDR3 bases are TGTGCCAGCAACCCGGGACTACTCTACAATGAGCAGTTCTTC. Translating gives CASNPGLLYNEQFF. The J gene is TRBJ2-1, the V gene TRBV6-4; 7 bases agree with TRBD2. Germline-derived CDR1 and CDR2 are MRHNA and SNTAGT. The CDR3 extends over 14 amino acids. The junction had 6 bases not matched to a gene; V was cut back by 7 bases and J by 3 bases.